The 20 T cell receptor beta chains listed next were all sequenced from one sample in a study of T-cell memory formation after mild COVID-19. TCRdb re-called the 5' RACE reads with MiXCR, one entry per CDR3 protein. The sample holds about 57,000 distinct CDR3 sequences; 12% are singletons and the top ten take around 25%. The sequenced sample was PBMCs or a T cell subset sorted from them (not recorded which). These receptors all come from a young man who had mild COVID-19 (a few samples of this study predate the infection). Cell type and time point are not known.

This clonotype was picked up a small number of times. The rearrangement uses TRBV6-4 and TRBJ2-5, with 8 nucleotides matching TRBD2. V shed 9 bases and J 2 bases; nucleotides not matched to a gene: 8. Germline assignment: CDR1 MRHNA and CDR2 SNTAGT. CDR3 length equals 14 residues. In DNA, the CDR3 is TGTGCCAGAGAAAGGACTAGCCCGCAAGAGACCCAGTACTTC. Translating it yields CARERTSPQETQYF.

The rearrangement links TRBV7-3 to TRBJ2-5; the match to TRBD2 covers 7 bases. Germline CDR1 reads SGHTA; CDR2 reads FQGTGA. The CDR3 runs to 15 residues. V was clipped by 1 base and J by 0 bases; unmatched bases: 2. This chain's CDR3 is CASSLMGGNQETQYF. The CDR3 nucleotides are TGTGCCAGCAGCTTAATGGGGGGGAACCAAGAGACCCAGTACTTC.

This clonotype came up a few times. The CDR3 DNA sequence: TGTGCCAGCTCACCAACGGGACAGATTAATTCACCCCTCCACTTT. This sequence encodes CASSPTGQINSPLHF. The genes are TRBV18 and TRBJ1-6; 7 bases line up with TRBD1. Germline V gene lookup returns CDR1 KGHSH and CDR2 LQKENI. The V gene end was trimmed by 2 bases and the J gene end by 6 bases; junction bases not matched to a gene: 4. The CDR3 length is 15 residues.

V usage is TRBV3-1 and J usage is TRBJ2-1; 10 bases match TRBD2. The CDR3 runs to 16 residues. The V gene end was trimmed by 5 bases and the J gene end by 4 bases; junction bases not matched to a gene: 8. Germline V gives CDR1 LGHDT, CDR2 YNNKEL (reference sequence). CDR3 DNA sequence: TGTGCCAGCAGCTCAGGTAGCGGGGGGACTTACAATGAGCAGTTCTTC. Translation: CASSSGSGGTYNEQFF.

The chain uses TRBV7-9 and TRBJ2-1; tentatively, D is TRBD1 or TRBD2 (7 bases each). This CDR3 contains 16 residues. Trimming stripped 3 bases from V and 0 bases from J, with 12 bases between. Germline V lookup: CDR1 SEHNR, CDR2 FQNEAQ (reference sequence). CDR3 amino acids: CASSFQRDSSYNEQFF. The CDR3 DNA follows: TGTGCCAGCAGCTTTCAGCGGGACAGCTCCTACAATGAGCAGTTCTTC.

The chain uses TRBV11-2 and TRBJ1-2; D not resolved. The V gene's germline CDR1 is SGHAT and CDR2 FQNNGV. The CDR3 has 14 amino acids. V was trimmed by 0 bases and J by 8 bases, leaving 13 bases between them. In nucleotides, the CDR3 is TGTGCCAGCAGCTTAGAGACGTACTCCAGGGGCTACACCTTC. It yields the protein CASSLETYSRGYTF.

This chain links TRBV5-4 with TRBJ1-1; 8 bases match TRBD1. The germline V gene encodes CDR1 SGHNT and CDR2 YYREEE (reference sequence). CDR3 length: 14 amino acids. Losses at the gene ends were 4 bases for V and 3 bases for J; bases not matched to a gene: 5. For the CDR3, the DNA is TGTGCCAGCAGCCAGGGGGCGCGGGACACTGAAGCTTTCTTT. Its protein is CASSQGARDTEAFF. Variable domain in full (rest from reference TRBV5-4 and TRBJ1-1): ETGVTQSPTHLIKTRGQQVTLRCSSQSGHNTVSWYQQALGQGPQFIFQYYREEENGRGNFPPRFSGLQFPNYSSELNVNALELDDSALYLCASSQGARDTEAFFGQGTRLTVV.

This clonotype was picked up many times. An end of the junction does not agree with germline; a read error may underlie this. The V gene is TRBV12-3 or TRBV12-4, the J gene TRBJ2-3, with D possibly matching TRBD2 (5 bases). This CDR3 comprises 14 residues. The CDR3 region is CASTLLGLTDTQYF. CDR3 DNA: TGTGCCAGCACTTTACTAGGTCTCACAGATACGCAGTATTTT.

This clonotype has just a few counts. This sequence joins TRBV5-1 and TRBJ2-5; D remains ambiguous. Germline values: CDR1 SGHRS, CDR2 YFSETQ. The V end was cut by 4 bases, the J end by 5 bases, with 18 bases between. CDR3 length: 15 amino acids. In DNA form, the CDR3 reads TGCGCCAGCAGCCTAGGGTCAAGGAATTGGGAGACCCAGTACTTC. Residues: CASSLGSRNWETQYF.

At least ten counts were recorded for this clonotype. The rearrangement uses TRBV18 and TRBJ2-3, with TRBD2 as a possible D gene (6 bases). The V end lost 1 base, the J end lost 2 bases, and 16 bases lay between the germline ends. Germline V gene sequence: CDR1 KGHSH, CDR2 LQKENI. The CDR3 length is 17 residues. The CDR3 loop reads CASSPHVAGGTTDTQYF. CDR3 DNA: TGTGCCAGCTCACCACACGTAGCAGGAGGGACCACAGATACGCAGTATTTT.

V gene TRBV5-1 combines with J gene TRBJ1-2; D uncertain. The V gene lost 0 bases and the J gene lost 2 bases, with 8 bases spanning the gap. The CDR3 consists of 14 residues. Germline V gene data show CDR1 as SGHRS and CDR2 as YFSETQ. CDR3 nucleotide sequence: TGCGCCAGCAGCTTGGTATCAGGCAACTATGGCTACACCTTC. Translating it yields CASSLVSGNYGYTF.

The rearrangement links TRBV6-5 to TRBJ1-5, with TRBD1 matching 8 bases. Germline CDR1 reads MNHEY; CDR2 reads SVGAGI. The CDR3 has 14 amino acids. The ends lost 7 bases at V and 6 bases at J; junction bases unmatched: 8. The CDR3 region is CASNLRQGLQPQHF. CDR3 bases: TGTGCCAGCAACCTGAGACAGGGGCTTCAGCCCCAGCATTTT.

V and J are TRBV6-5 and TRBJ2-2; TRBD1 matches 8 bases. The CDR3 has 13 residues. Trimming removed 11 bases from V and 4 bases from J; junction bases left unmatched: 6. CDR1 is MNHEY, CDR2 SVGAGI, per germline. CDR3 protein: CAFRDRLTGELFF. CDR3 coding DNA: TGTGCCTTCCGGGACAGGCTCACCGGGGAGCTGTTTTTT.

This clonotype occurred a few times. The chain combines TRBV20-1 with TRBJ2-7; no reliable D call. CDR1 DFQATT and CDR2 SNEGSKA come from the germline V gene (reference sequence). The CDR3 consists of 10 residues. The germline V and J ends were trimmed by 0 bases and 10 bases, with 7 bases remaining between them. Written as DNA, the CDR3 is TGCAGTGCTAGAGACACTATTCAGTACGTC. Encoded protein: CSARDTIQYV.

V is TRBV6-4 and J is TRBJ2-3; 8 nucleotides agree with TRBD2. CDR1 MRHNA and CDR2 SNTAGT come from the germline V gene. V lost 2 bases, J lost 4 bases, and 8 bases stayed unmatched. The length of the CDR3 is 16 residues. CDR3 nucleotide sequence: TGTGCCAGCAGTGACGGGGTCGGGGGGGCCCCAGATACGCAGTATTTT. It yields the protein CASSDGVGGAPDTQYF.

V and J are TRBV19 and TRBJ1-6; D perhaps matches TRBD1 (6 bases). Germline CDR1 is LNHDA and CDR2 is SQIVND (reference sequence). Deletions cut 4 bases from V and 6 bases from J, with 10 bases between. The CDR3 runs to 14 residues. CDR3 bases: TGTGCCAGTAGTACCTCAGGGGTTAATTCACCCCTCCACTTT. Its protein is CASSTSGVNSPLHF.

The chain carries TRBV11-2 and TRBJ2-2, with D maybe TRBD1 (6 bases). From germline, CDR1 is SGHAT and CDR2 FQNNGV. V dropped 5 bases and J dropped 4 bases, with 14 bases sitting between them. The CDR3 extends over 15 amino acids. This chain's CDR3 is CASSLHRVGTGELFF. The DNA of the CDR3 is TGTGCCAGCAGCCTCCACAGGGTAGGCACCGGGGAGCTGTTTTTT. Full variable domain (rest looked up from reference TRBV11-2 and TRBJ2-2): EAGVAQSPRYKIIEKRQSVAFWCNPISGHATLYWYQQILGQGPKLLIQFQNNGVVDDSQLPKDRFSAERLKGVDSTLKIQPAKLEDSAVYLCASSLHRVGTGELFFGEGSRLTVL.

The chain uses TRBV5-1 and TRBJ1-6, with D unresolved. The germline gives CDR1 SGHRS, CDR2 YFSETQ. This CDR3 is built from 14 residues. Deletions cut 4 bases from V and 5 bases from J, with 10 bases between. DNA for the CDR3: TGCGCCAGCAGCAAGGACGGAAATAATTCACCCCTCCACTTT. It yields the protein CASSKDGNNSPLHF.

The V call is TRBV10-3, the J call TRBJ1-2, with a weak D call TRBD1 (6 bases). Germline lookup yields CDR1 ENHRY and CDR2 SYGVKD. This CDR3 region has 14 residues. V shed 5 bases and J shed 2 bases, with 12 bases lying between them. The CDR3 region has the DNA TGTGCCATCAGTCCCTCAGGGGAAAACTATGGCTACACCTTC. This sequence encodes CAISPSGENYGYTF.

This clonotype was counted many times. Here the CDR3 DNA reads TGCAGTGCTAGAGACCCAGGTGCTGGAAACACCATATATTTT. This sequence encodes CSARDPGAGNTIYF. The chain recombines TRBV20-1 with TRBJ1-3; D ambiguous. In germline, CDR1 is DFQATT, CDR2 SNEGSKA (reference sequence). The CDR3 is made up of 14 amino acids. Trimming left V 0 bases short and J 2 bases short, with 8 bases between.